Listed below are T cell receptor beta chains from one sample, sequenced in a study of vaccination and CD4 T cells after COVID-19. TCRdb redid the calling of the PCR reads with MiXCR, one entry per CDR3 protein. The sample lists about 20,000 distinct CDR3 sequences, roughly 53% occurring once. Sample: CD4+ T cells from blood, taken before SARS-CoV-2 vaccination. The receptors derive from a human donor who had recovered from COVID-19. Each CDR3 is given with its conserved first and last residue. Fields, in order: D gene, V gene, J gene, clone size, CDR3 protein, CDR3 DNA. D genes are given only for firm matches. A row's size may be missing; if present it is once, few, many or a size class.

-	TRBV21-1	TRBJ2-7	-	CASSNWAGGYEQYF	TGTGCCAGCAGCAACTGGGCGGGAGGCTACGAGCAGTACTTC
-	TRBV1	TRBJ1-2	-	CTSSQYYLGTPNYGYTF	TGCACCAGCAGCCAATATTACCTCGGGACGCCCAACTATGGCTACACCTTC
-	TRBV19	TRBJ2-4	-	CASMEGGEAKNIQYF	TGTGCCTCCATGGAGGGGGGGGAGGCCAAAAACATTCAGTACTTC
TRBD2	TRBV7-8	TRBJ2-5	-	CASSSLAGGETQYF	TGTGCCAGCAGCTCCCTAGCGGGAGGAGAGACCCAGTACTTC
TRBD1	TRBV20-1	TRBJ2-3	few	CSARDLGGQGYTDTQYF	TGCAGTGCTAGAGACCTTGGGGGACAGGGATATACAGATACGCAGTATTTT
-	TRBV30	TRBJ1-5	-	CAWSRRPGQPQHF	TGTGCCTGGAGTAGGAGGCCGGGTCAGCCCCAGCATTTT
-	TRBV27	TRBJ1-1	-	CASSLRTLTGSTEAFF	TGTGCCAGCAGTTTACGGACTTTAACAGGGAGCACTGAAGCTTTCTTT
-	TRBV7-9	TRBJ2-7	-	CASSSSQIRVYF	TGTGCCAGCAGCTCGTCTCAGATTCGGGTTTACTTC
TRBD2	TRBV5-1	TRBJ2-7	-	CASSLAPSGTYEQYF	TGCGCCAGCAGCTTGGCTCCTAGCGGGACCTACGAGCAGTACTTC
TRBD2	TRBV6-5	TRBJ2-3	-	CASSYSSGLAGGTDTQYF	TGTGCCAGCAGTTACTCATCGGGACTAGCGGGAGGCACAGATACGCAGTATTTT
-	TRBV20-1	TRBJ2-3	-	CSARVPGGTDTQYF	TGCAGTGCTAGAGTGCCGGGGGGCACAGATACGCAGTATTTT
TRBD2	TRBV9	TRBJ2-2	-	CASSATIAGGPTGELFF	TGTGCCAGCAGCGCAACCATAGCGGGAGGGCCGACCGGGGAGCTGTTTTTT
TRBD1	TRBV4-2	TRBJ1-5	once	CASSQDIKTGWNQPQHF	TGTGCCAGCAGCCAAGATATTAAGACAGGGTGGAATCAGCCCCAGCATTTT
-	TRBV20-1	TRBJ2-7	-	CSASGVTFYEQYF	TGCAGTGCTAGCGGAGTAACATTCTACGAGCAGTACTTC
TRBD2	TRBV20-1	TRBJ2-1	few	CSARGISGRNNEQFF	TGCAGTGCTAGAGGGATTAGCGGGAGGAACAATGAGCAGTTCTTC
-	TRBV2	TRBJ1-5	-	CASRGMGGNQPQHF	TGTGCCAGCAGAGGAATGGGGGGCAATCAGCCCCAGCATTTT
TRBD2	TRBV20-1	TRBJ2-1	few	CSARPGSGRANGNEQFF	TGCAGTGCTAGACCGGGCAGCGGGAGGGCCAATGGCAATGAGCAGTTCTTC
TRBD2	TRBV6-1	TRBJ2-7	-	CASRPGTSLYYEQYF	TGTGCCAGCAGGCCCGGGACTAGCCTTTACTACGAGCAGTACTTC
TRBD1	TRBV6-2/TRBV6-3	TRBJ1-6	-	CASSSPRTGWFSPLHF	TGTGCCAGCAGTTCGCCTAGGACAGGGTGGTTCTCACCCCTCCACTTT
TRBD1	TRBV19	TRBJ1-1	-	CASSIRGQKNTEAFF	TGTGCCAGTAGTATAAGGGGACAGAAGAACACTGAAGCTTTCTTT
-	TRBV10-1	TRBJ2-7	-	CASSVRTSYEQYF	TGCGCCAGCAGTGTGAGGACCTCCTACGAGCAGTACTTC
TRBD1	TRBV28	TRBJ1-2	-	CASSAGTGVDGYTF	TGTGCCAGCAGTGCCGGGACAGGGGTGGATGGCTACACCTTC
TRBD2	TRBV28	TRBJ2-7	-	CASSRPEGLGASEQYF	TGTGCCAGCAGTCGACCTGAGGGACTAGGGGCATCCGAGCAGTACTTC
-	TRBV20-1	TRBJ2-1	few	CSVGPAGYNEQFF	TGCAGCGTCGGTCCGGCGGGGTACAATGAGCAGTTCTTC
-	TRBV18	TRBJ2-7	once	CASSLMEGQYYEQYF	TGTGCCAGCTCACTTATGGAGGGACAGTACTACGAGCAGTACTTC
-	TRBV6-5	TRBJ1-5	-	CASSYSAFNQPQHF	TGTGCCAGCAGTTACTCGGCCTTCAATCAGCCCCAGCATTTT
-	TRBV27	TRBJ2-3	-	CASRARPSTDTQYF	TGTGCCAGCAGGGCGCGTCCTAGCACAGATACGCAGTATTTT
-	TRBV7-9	TRBJ2-2	-	CASSLASGELFF	TGTGCCAGCAGCTTAGCTTCCGGGGAGCTGTTTTTT
-	TRBV11-3	TRBJ2-7	-	CASSPSGSSYEQYF	TGTGCCAGCAGCCCCTCTGGGTCTTCCTACGAGCAGTACTTC
TRBD1	TRBV19	TRBJ1-4	-	CASSISTERGRGEKLFF	TGTGCCAGTAGTATATCTACTGAGAGGGGGCGGGGTGAAAAACTGTTTTTT
-	TRBV28	TRBJ1-5	-	CASSLRGSNQPQHF	TGTGCCAGCAGTTTGCGGGGTAGCAATCAGCCCCAGCATTTT
-	TRBV7-8	TRBJ2-3	few	CASSFPLGGDLKSTDTQYF	TGTGCCAGCAGCTTTCCCCTAGGGGGAGACCTGAAAAGCACAGATACGCAGTATTTT
TRBD1	TRBV20-1	TRBJ2-7	-	CSALRTGSSYEQYF	TGCAGTGCTCTACGGACAGGGAGCTCCTACGAGCAGTACTTC
-	TRBV10-3	TRBJ1-1	few	CAISDQQETGAFF	TGTGCCATCAGTGACCAGCAGGAGACGGGAGCTTTCTTT
-	TRBV19	TRBJ1-2	-	CASRRPGTRVYGYTF	TGTGCCAGTAGACGACCAGGGACAAGAGTCTATGGCTACACCTTC
-	TRBV2	TRBJ1-5	few	CASSEAWGGSGGTPQHF	TGTGCCAGCAGTGAAGCTTGGGGCGGTTCTGGGGGCACGCCCCAGCATTTT
-	TRBV12-3/TRBV12-4	TRBJ2-5	-	CASSLSGFDGTQYF	TGTGCCAGCAGTTTATCCGGTTTCGATGGGACCCAGTACTTC
-	TRBV6-1	TRBJ2-3	few	CASRRSLNTDTQYF	TGTGCCAGCAGGAGAAGCCTCAACACAGATACGCAGTATTTT
-	TRBV24-1	TRBJ2-3	few	CATSDPASEVGTDTQYF	TGTGCCACCAGTGATCCCGCCTCCGAAGTAGGGACAGATACGCAGTATTTT